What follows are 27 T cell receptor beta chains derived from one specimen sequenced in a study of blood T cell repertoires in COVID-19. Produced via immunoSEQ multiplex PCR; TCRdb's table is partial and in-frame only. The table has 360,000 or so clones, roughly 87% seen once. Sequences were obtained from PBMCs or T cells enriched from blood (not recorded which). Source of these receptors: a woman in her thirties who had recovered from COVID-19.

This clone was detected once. The CDR3 is CASSLRGGYEQYF. Here the CDR3 DNA reads TGTGCCAGCAGTTTAAGGGGGGGCTACGAGCAGTACTTC. V is TRBV27 and J is TRBJ2-7, with D maybe TRBD2 (7 bases). Germline CDR1 reads MNHEY; CDR2 reads SMNVEV (reference sequence). Trimming left V 2 bases short and J 3 bases short, with 8 bases between. The CDR3 is 13 residues long.

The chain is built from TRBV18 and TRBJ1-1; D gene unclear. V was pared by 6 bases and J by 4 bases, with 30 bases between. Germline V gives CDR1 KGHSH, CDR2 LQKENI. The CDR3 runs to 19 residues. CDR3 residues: CASSTSAVPGRALGTEAFF. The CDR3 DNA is TGTGCCAGCTCGACCTCTGCTGTACCGGGAAGGGCACTAGGCACTGAAGCTTTCTTT.

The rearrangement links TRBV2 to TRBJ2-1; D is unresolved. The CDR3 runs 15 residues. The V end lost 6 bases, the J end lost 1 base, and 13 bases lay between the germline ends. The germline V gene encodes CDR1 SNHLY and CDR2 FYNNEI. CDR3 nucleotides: TGTGCCAGCAGGGTGGAGCTGCGATCCTACAATGAGCAGTTCTTC. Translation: CASRVELRSYNEQFF.

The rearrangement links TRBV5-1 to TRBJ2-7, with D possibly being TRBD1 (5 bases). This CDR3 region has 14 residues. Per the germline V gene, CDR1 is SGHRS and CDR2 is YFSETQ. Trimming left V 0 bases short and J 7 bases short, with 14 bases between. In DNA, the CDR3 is TGCGCCAGCAGCTTGGGGGTAGGGCCAGGGGAGCAGTACTTC. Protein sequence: CASSLGVGPGEQYF.

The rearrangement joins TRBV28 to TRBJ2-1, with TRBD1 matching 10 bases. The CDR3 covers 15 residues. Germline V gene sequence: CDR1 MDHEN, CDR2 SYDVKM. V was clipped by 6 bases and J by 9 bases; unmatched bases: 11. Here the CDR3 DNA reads TGTGCCAGCAGACACAGGGGACAGGGGACTGGTGAGCAGTTCTTC. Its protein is CASRHRGQGTGEQFF.

CDR3 coding DNA: TGTGCCAGTAGCCAGACATCTTCCTACGAGCAGTACTTC. Translating it yields CASSQTSSYEQYF. The genes are TRBV19 and TRBJ2-7; D is uncertain. The germline gives CDR1 LNHDA, CDR2 SQIVND (reference sequence). There are 13 residues in the CDR3. V lost 6 bases to trimming and J lost 1 base, with 10 bases between them.

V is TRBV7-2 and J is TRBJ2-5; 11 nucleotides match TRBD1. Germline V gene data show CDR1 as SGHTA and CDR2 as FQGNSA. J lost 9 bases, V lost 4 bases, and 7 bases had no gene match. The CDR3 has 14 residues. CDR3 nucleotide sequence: TGTGCCAGCAGCTCGTCCGGGACAGGGGGAGCCCAGTACTTC. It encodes CASSSSGTGGAQYF.

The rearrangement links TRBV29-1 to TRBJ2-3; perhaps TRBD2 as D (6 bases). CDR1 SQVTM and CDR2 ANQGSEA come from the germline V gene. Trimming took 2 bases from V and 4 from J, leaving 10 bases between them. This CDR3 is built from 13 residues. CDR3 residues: CSVESGVADTQYF. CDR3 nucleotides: TGCAGCGTTGAATCGGGAGTAGCAGATACGCAGTATTTT.

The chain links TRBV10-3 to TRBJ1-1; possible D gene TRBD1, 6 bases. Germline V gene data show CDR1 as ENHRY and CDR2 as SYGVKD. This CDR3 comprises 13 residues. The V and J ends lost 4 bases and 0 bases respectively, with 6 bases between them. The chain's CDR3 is CAISAGVNTEAFF. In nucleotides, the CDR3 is TGTGCCATCAGTGCAGGGGTGAACACTGAAGCTTTCTTT.

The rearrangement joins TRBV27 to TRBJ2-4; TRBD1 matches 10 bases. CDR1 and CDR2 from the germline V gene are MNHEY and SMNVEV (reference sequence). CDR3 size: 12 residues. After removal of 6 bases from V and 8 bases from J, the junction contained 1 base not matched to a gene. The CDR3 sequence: CASRGQGYIQYF. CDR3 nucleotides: TGTGCCAGCAGGGGACAGGGGTACATTCAGTACTTC.

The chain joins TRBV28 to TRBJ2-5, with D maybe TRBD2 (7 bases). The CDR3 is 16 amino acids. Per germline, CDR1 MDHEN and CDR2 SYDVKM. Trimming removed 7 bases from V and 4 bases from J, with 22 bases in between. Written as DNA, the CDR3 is TGTGCCAGCATACCGTATCCCGGGGGAGGGGGAGAGACCCAGTACTTC. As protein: CASIPYPGGGGETQYF.

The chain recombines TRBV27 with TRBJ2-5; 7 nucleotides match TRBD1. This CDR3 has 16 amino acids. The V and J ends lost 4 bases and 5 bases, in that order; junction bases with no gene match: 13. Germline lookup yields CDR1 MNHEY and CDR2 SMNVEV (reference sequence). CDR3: CASSSSPTGDGETQYF. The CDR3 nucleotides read TGTGCCAGCAGTTCTTCTCCAACAGGGGATGGCGAGACCCAGTACTTC.

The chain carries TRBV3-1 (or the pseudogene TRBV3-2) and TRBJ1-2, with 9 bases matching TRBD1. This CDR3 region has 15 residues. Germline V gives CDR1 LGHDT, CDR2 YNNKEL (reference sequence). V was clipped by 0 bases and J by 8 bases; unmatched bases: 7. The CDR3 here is CASSQDMGQGSGYTF. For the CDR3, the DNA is TGTGCCAGCAGCCAAGATATGGGACAGGGAAGCGGCTACACCTTC.

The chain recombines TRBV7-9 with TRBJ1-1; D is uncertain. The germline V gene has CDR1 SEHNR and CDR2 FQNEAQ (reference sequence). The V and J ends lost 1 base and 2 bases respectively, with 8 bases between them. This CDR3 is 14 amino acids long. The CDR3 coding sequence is TGTGCCAGCAGCTTAGTGGAGGATAACACTGAAGCTTTCTTT. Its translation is CASSLVEDNTEAFF.

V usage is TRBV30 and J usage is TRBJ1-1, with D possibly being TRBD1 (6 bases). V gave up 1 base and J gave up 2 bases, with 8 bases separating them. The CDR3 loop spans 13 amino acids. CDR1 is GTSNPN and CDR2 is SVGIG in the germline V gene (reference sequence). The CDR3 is CAWSADRNTEAFF. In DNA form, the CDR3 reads TGTGCCTGGAGTGCGGACAGAAACACTGAAGCTTTCTTT. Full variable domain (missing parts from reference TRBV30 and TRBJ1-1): SQTIHQWPATLVQPVGSPLSLECTVEGTSNPNLYWYRQAAGRGLQLLFYSVGIGQISSEVPQNLSASRPQDRQFILSSKKLLLSDSGFYLCAWSADRNTEAFFGQGTRLTVV.

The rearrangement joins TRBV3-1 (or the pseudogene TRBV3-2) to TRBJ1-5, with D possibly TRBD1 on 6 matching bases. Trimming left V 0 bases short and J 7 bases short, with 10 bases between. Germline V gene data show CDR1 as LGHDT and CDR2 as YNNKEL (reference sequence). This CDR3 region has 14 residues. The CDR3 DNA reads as TGTGCCAGCAGCCAAGACCAGGGGCGGCAGCCCCAGCATTTT. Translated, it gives CASSQDQGRQPQHF.

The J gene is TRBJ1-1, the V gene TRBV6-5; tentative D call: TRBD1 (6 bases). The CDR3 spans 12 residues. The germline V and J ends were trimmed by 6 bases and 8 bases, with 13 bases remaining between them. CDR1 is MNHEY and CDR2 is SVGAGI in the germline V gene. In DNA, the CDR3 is TGTGCCAGCAGAGACGGACAGTCCGAAGCTTTCTTT. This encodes CASRDGQSEAFF.

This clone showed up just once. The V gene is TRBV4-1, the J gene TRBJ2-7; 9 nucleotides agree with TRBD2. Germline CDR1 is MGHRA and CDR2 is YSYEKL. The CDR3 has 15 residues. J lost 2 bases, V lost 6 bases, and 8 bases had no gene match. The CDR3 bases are TGCGCCAGCAGTCACCCGGCGGGGGGGGCCTACGAGCAGTACTTC. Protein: CASSHPAGGAYEQYF.

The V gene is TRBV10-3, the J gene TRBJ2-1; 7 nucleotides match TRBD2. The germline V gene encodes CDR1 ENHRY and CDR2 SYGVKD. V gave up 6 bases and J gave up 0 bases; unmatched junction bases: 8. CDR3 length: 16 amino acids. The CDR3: CAISDGAGDSYNEQFF. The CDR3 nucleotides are TGTGCCATCAGCGACGGTGCGGGGGACTCCTACAATGAGCAGTTCTTC.

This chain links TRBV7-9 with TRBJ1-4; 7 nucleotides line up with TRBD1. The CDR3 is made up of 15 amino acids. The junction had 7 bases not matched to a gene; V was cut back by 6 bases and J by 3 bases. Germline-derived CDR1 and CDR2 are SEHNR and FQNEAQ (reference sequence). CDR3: CASSFEGQPNEKLFF. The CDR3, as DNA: TGTGCCAGCAGTTTCGAGGGACAGCCTAATGAAAAACTGTTTTTT.

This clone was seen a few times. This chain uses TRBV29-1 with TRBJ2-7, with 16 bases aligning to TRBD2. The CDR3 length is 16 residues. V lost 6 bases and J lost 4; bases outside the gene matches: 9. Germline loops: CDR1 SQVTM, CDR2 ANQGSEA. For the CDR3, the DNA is TGCAGCGTAGCCGGGACTAGCGGGGGGGAGACTTACGAGCAGTACTTC. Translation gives CSVAGTSGGETYEQYF.

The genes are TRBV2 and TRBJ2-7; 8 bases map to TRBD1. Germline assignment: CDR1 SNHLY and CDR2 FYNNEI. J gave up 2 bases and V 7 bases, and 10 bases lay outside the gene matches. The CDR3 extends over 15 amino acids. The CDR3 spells CASNPSGTGTYEQYF. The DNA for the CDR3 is TGTGCCAGCAATCCCTCCGGGACAGGAACCTACGAGCAGTACTTC.

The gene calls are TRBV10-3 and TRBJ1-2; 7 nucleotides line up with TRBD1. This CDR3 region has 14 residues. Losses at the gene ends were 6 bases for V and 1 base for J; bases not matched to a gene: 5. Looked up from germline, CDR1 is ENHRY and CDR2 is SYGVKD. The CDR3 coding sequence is TGTGCCATCAGGGAACAGGGGTATAACTATGGCTACACCTTC. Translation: CAIREQGYNYGYTF.

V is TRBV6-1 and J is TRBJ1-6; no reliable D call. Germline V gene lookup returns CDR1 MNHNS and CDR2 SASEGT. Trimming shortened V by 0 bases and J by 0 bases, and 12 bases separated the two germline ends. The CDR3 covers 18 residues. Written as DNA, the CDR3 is TGTGCCAGCAGTGAAGCCCCCAGACACTCCTCCTATAATTCACCCCTCCACTTT. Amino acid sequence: CASSEAPRHSSYNSPLHF.

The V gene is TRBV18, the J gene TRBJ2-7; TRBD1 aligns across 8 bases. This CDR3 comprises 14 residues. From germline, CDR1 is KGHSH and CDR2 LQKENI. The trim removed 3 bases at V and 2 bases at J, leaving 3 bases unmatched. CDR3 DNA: TGTGCCAGCTCACCGGGACAGGCAGCCTACGAGCAGTACTTC. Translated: CASSPGQAAYEQYF.

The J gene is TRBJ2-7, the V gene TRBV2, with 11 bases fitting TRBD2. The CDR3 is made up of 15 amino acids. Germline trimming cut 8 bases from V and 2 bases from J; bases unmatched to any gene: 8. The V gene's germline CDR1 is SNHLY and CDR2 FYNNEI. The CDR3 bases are TGTGCCAGCTTGCTTAGCGGGGGGGCCCCCTACGAGCAGTACTTC. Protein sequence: CASLLSGGAPYEQYF.

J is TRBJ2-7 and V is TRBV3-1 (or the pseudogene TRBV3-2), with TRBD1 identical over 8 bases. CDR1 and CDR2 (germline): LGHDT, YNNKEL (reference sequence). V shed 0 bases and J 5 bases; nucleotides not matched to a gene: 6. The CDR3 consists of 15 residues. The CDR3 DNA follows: TGTGCCAGCAGCCAAGATCCCAGGGGGCGTGACGAGCAGTACTTC. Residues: CASSQDPRGRDEQYF.